This record concerns one T cell receptor (beta chain) sequence. CDR1 and CDR2 from the germline V gene are GTSNPN and SVGIG (reference sequence). Trimming stripped 1 base from V and 3 bases from J, with 7 bases between. The CDR3 totals 13 residues. Sorted populations comprised CD4+ and CD8+ T cells obtained from PBMCs. This specimen belongs to a study of CD8+ T cells in alopecia areata. About the research overall: Treatment with tofacitinib (6 to 18 months) was followed by 6 months off drug.

It was cDNA, reverse transcribed from extracted RNA, that served as the sequencing template. The repertoire was sequenced with immunoSEQ multiplex PCR; TCRdb's copy has only in-frame clones and lacks some. The sample shows more than 110,000 clones, about 60% of them seen only once. V and J are TRBV30 and TRBJ1-5, with D possibly matching TRBD1 (5 bases). Material: CD4+ T cells sorted from blood, obtained at week 0. The receptor's source is a human donor with alopecia areata. CDR3: CAWSGDYNQPQHF. CDR3 DNA: TGTGCCTGGAGTGGGGACTACAATCAGCCCCAGCATTTT. The entire variable domain, with the rest obtained from reference TRBV30 and TRBJ1-5, is as follows: SQTIHQWPATLVQPVGSPLSLECTVEGTSNPNLYWYRQAAGRGLQLLFYSVGIGQISSEVPQNLSASRPQDRQFILSSKKLLLSDSGFYLCAWSGDYNQPQHFGDGTRLSIL.